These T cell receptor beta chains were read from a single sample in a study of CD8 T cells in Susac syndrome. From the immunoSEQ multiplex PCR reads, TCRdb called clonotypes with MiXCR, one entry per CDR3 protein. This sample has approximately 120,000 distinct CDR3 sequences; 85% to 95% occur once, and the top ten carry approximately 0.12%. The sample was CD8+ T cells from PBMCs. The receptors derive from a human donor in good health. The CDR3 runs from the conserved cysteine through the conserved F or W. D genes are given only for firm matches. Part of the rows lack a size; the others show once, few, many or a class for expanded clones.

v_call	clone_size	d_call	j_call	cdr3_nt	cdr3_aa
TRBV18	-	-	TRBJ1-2	TGTGCCAGCTCACAGGGTACAAGAGATGGCTACACCTTC	CASSQGTRDGYTF
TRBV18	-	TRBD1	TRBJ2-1	TGTGCCAGCTCACCCCCGGGACAGAGCTCCTACAATGAGCAGTTCTTC	CASSPPGQSSYNEQFF
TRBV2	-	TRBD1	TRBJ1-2	TGTGCCAGCGGTGGGACAGGGGGCTATGGCTACACCTTC	CASGGTGGYGYTF
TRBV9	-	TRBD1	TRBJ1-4	TGTGCCAGCAGCGCGGGGGGACAGGGTGGGGAAAAACTGTTTTTT	CASSAGGQGGEKLFF
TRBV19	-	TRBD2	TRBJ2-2	TGTGCCAGTAGTGTGCCGGGAGGGAACACCGGGGAGCTGTTTTTT	CASSVPGGNTGELFF
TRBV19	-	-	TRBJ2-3	TGTGCCAGTACGGCGTATGGGGGCTCAGATACGCAGTATTTT	CASTAYGGSDTQYF
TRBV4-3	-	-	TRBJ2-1	TGCGCCAGCAGCCAAGATGGGGGCATGAGCTACAATGAGCAGTTCTTC	CASSQDGGMSYNEQFF
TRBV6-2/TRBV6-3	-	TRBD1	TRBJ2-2	TGTGCCAGCAGTTACCCACACTACCGGGACAGGGATGCCGGGGAGCTGTTTTTT	CASSYPHYRDRDAGELFF
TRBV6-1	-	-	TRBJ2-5	TGTGCCAGCAGTGCGTATAGGGGTGGGGAGACCCAGTACTTC	CASSAYRGGETQYF
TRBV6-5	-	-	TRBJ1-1	TGTGCCAGCACTCGGGGGGGAGATACTGAAGCTTTCTTT	CASTRGGDTEAFF
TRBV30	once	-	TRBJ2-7	TGTGCCTGGAGTGTCCGAAGCGAGCAGTACTTC	CAWSVRSEQYF
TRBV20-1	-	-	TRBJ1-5	TGCAGTGCTAATACCGGAGATTGGGCCCAGCATTTT	CSANTGDWAQHF
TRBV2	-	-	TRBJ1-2	TGTGCCAGCAGCGAGTCCGGGACATCGGTTAGCTACACCTTC	CASSESGTSVSYTF
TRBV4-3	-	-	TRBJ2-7	TGCGCCAGCAGCCTTGCTTGGCAGGGCCAATCTTCCTACGAGCAGTACTTC	CASSLAWQGQSSYEQYF
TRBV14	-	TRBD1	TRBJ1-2	TGTGCCAGCAGCCATCCGGGACAGGGAGCTAACTATGGCTACACCTTC	CASSHPGQGANYGYTF
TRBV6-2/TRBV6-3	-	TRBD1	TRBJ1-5	TGTGCCAGCACTCCGGAGGGGGCGCCGGGTCAGCCCCAGCATTTT	CASTPEGAPGQPQHF
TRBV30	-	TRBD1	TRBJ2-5	TGTGCCTGGAGTGTAAGACAGGGTCGGGAGACCCAGTACTTC	CAWSVRQGRETQYF
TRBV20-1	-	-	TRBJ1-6	TGCAGTGCTAGGCCAGGGTCGGCACCCCTCCACTTT	CSARPGSAPLHF
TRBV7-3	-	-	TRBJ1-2	TGTGCCAGCAGCGAAACCGGGACGTCGTTTAACTATGGCTACACCTTC	CASSETGTSFNYGYTF
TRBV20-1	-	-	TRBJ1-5	TGCAGTGCAAGCTACCGGGACAGCAATCAGCCCCAGCATTTT	CSASYRDSNQPQHF